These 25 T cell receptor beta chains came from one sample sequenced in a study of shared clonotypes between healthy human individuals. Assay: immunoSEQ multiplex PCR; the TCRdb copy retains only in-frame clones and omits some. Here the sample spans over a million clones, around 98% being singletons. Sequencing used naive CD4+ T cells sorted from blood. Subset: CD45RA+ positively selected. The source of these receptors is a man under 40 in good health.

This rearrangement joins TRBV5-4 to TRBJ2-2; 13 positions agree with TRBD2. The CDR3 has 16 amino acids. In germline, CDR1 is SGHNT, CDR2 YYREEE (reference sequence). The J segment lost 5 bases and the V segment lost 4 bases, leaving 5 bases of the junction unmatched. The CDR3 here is CASSRTSGRDTGELFF. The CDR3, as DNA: TGTGCCAGCAGCCGAACTAGCGGGAGGGATACCGGGGAGCTGTTTTTT.

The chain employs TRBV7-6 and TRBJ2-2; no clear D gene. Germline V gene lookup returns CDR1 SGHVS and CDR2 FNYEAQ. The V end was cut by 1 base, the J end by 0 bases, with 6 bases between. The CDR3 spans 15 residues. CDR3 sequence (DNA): TGTGCCAGCAGCTTAGATTTAGCGAACACCGGGGAGCTGTTTTTT. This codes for CASSLDLANTGELFF.

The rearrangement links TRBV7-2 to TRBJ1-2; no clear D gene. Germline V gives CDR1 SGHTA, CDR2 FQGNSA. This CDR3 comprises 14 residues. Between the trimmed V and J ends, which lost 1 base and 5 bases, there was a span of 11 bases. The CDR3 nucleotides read TGTGCCAGCAGCTTAGTGTCAGCCGCTTATGGCTACACCTTC. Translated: CASSLVSAAYGYTF.

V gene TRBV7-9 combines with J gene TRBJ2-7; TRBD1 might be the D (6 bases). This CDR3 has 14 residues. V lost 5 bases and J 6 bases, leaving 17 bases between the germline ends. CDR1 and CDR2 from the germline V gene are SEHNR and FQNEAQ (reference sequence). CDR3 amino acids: CASSRQVEVREQYF. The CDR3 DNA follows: TGTGCCAGCAGCCGACAGGTCGAGGTCCGCGAGCAGTACTTC.

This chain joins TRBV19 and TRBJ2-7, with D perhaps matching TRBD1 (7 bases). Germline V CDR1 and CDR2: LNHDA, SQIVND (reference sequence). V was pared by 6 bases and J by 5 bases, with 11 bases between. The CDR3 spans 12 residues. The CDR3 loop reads CASSFRGDEQYF. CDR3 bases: TGTGCCAGTAGCTTCAGGGGGGACGAGCAGTACTTC.

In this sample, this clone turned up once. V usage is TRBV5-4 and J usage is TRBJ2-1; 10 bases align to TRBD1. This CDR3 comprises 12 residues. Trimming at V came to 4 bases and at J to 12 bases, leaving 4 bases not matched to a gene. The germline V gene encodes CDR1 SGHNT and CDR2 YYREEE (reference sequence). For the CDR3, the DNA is TGTGCCAGCAGCCGGACAGGGGGACGGCAGTTCTTC. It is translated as CASSRTGGRQFF.

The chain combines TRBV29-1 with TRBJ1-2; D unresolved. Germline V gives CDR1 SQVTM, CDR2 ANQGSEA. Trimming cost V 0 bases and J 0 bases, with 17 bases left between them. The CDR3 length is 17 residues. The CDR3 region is CSVEDPRWEGTNYGYTF. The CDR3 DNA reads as TGCAGCGTTGAAGATCCCCGGTGGGAGGGTACTAACTATGGCTACACCTTC.

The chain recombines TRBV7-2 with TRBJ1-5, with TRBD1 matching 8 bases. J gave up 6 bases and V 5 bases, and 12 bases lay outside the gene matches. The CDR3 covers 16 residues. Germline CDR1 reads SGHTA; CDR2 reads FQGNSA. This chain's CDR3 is CASSLRQGLLGQPQHF. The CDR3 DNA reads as TGTGCCAGCAGCCTTCGACAGGGGTTATTGGGTCAGCCCCAGCATTTT.

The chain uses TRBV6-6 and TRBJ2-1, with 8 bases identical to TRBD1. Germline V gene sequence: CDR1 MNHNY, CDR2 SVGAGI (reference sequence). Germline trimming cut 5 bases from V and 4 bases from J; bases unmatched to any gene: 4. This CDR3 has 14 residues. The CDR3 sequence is CASSPDRVYNEQFF. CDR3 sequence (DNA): TGTGCCAGCAGTCCGGACAGGGTATACAATGAGCAGTTCTTC.

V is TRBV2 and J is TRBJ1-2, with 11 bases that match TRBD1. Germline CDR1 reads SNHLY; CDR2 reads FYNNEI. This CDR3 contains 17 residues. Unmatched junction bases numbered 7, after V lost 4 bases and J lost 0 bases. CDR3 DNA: TGTGCCAGCAGTGGATCGGACAGGGGGCTCTCTAACTATGGCTACACCTTC. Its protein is CASSGSDRGLSNYGYTF.

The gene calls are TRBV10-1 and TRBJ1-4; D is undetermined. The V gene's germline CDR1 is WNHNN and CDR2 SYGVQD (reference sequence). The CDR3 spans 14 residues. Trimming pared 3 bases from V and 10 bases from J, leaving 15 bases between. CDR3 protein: CASSDRPTLGKLFF. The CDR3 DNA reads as TGCGCCAGCAGTGATCGCCCAACCTTAGGAAAACTGTTTTTT.

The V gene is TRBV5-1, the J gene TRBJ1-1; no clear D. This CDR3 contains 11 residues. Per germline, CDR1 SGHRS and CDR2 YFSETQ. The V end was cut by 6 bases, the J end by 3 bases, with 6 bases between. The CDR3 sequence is CASTLDTEAFF. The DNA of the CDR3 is TGCGCCAGCACTCTGGACACTGAAGCTTTCTTT.

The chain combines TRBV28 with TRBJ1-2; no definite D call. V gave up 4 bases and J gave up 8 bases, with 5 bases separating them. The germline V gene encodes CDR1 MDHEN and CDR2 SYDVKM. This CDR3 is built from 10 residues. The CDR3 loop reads CASSSPGYTF. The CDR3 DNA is TGTGCCAGCAGTTCCCCCGGCTACACCTTC.

DNA of the CDR3: TGTGCCACCAGCAGAGATTGGGAGAGCTCTGGAAACACCATATATTTT. Translation gives CATSRDWESSGNTIYF. V usage is TRBV15 and J usage is TRBJ1-3, with unresolved D. Deletions cut 0 bases from V and 0 bases from J, with 9 bases between. Germline CDR1 LNHNV, CDR2 YYDKDF (reference sequence). The CDR3 is 16 amino acids.

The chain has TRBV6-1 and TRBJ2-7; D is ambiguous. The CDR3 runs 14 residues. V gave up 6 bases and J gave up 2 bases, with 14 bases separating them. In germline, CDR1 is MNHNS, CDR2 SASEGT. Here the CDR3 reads CASRISPGPYEQYF. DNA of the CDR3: TGTGCCAGCAGGATTAGTCCGGGCCCCTACGAGCAGTACTTC.

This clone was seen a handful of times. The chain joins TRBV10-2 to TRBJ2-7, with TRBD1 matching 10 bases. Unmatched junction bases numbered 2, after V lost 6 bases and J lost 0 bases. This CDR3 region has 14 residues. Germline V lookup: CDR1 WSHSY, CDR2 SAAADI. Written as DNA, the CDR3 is TGCGCCAGCAGGGACAGGGGGAGCTCCTACGAGCAGTACTTC. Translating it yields CASRDRGSSYEQYF.

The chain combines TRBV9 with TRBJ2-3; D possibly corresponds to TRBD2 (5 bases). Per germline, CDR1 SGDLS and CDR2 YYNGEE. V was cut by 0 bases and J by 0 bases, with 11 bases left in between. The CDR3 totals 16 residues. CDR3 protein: CASSVGTDLSTDTQYF. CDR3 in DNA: TGTGCCAGCAGCGTAGGGACTGATCTTAGCACAGATACGCAGTATTTT.

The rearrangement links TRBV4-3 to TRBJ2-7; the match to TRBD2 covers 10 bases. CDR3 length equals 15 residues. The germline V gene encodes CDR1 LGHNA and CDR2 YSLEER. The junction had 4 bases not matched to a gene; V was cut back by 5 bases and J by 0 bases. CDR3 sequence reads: CASSFGLADSYEQYF. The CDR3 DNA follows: TGCGCCAGCAGCTTTGGACTAGCGGACTCCTACGAGCAGTACTTC.

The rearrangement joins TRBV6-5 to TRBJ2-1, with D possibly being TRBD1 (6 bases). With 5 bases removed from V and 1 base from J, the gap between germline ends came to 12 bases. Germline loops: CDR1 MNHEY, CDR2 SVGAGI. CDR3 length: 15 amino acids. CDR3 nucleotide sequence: TGTGCCAGCAGTAGGCCCAGGGGTTCCTACAATGAGCAGTTCTTC. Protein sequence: CASSRPRGSYNEQFF.

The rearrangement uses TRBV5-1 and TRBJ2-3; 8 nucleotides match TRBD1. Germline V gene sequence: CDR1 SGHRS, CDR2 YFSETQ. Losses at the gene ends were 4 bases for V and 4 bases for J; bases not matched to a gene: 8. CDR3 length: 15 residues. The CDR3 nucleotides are TGCGCCAGCAGCCAAACAGGGGGTAGTGCAGATACGCAGTATTTT. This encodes CASSQTGGSADTQYF.

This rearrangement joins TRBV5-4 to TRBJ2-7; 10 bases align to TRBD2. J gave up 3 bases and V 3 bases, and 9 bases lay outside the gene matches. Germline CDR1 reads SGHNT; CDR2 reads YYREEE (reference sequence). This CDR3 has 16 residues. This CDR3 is CASSSQTGTSDYEQYF. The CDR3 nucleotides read TGTGCCAGCAGCTCACAGACCGGGACTAGCGACTACGAGCAGTACTTC.

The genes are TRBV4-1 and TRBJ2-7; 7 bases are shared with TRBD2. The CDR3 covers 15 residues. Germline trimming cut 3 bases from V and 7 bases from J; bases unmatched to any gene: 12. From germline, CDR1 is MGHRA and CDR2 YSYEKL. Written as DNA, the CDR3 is TGCGCCAGCAGCCATGTTGGGCGGGAGAATCGAGAGCAGTACTTC. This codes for CASSHVGRENREQYF.

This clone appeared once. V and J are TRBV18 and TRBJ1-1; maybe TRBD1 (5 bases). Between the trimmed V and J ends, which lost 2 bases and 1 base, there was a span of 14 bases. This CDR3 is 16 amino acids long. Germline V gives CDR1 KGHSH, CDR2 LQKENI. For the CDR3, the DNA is TGTGCCAGCTCACCAATTCCAGGGCAGGGGAACACTGAAGCTTTCTTT. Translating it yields CASSPIPGQGNTEAFF.

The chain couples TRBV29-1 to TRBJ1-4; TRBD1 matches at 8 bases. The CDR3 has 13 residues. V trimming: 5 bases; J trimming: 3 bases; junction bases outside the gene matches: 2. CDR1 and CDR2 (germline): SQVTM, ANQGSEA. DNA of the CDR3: TGCAGCGTTTCAGGGGGCCCTAATGAAAAACTGTTTTTT. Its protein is CSVSGGPNEKLFF.

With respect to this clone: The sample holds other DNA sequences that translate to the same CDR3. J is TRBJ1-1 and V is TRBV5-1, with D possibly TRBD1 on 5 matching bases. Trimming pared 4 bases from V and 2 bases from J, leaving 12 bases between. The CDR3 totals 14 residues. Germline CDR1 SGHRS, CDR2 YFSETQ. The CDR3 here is CASSPRVRNTEAFF. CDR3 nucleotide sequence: TGCGCCAGCAGCCCCAGGGTGAGAAACACTGAAGCTTTCTTT.